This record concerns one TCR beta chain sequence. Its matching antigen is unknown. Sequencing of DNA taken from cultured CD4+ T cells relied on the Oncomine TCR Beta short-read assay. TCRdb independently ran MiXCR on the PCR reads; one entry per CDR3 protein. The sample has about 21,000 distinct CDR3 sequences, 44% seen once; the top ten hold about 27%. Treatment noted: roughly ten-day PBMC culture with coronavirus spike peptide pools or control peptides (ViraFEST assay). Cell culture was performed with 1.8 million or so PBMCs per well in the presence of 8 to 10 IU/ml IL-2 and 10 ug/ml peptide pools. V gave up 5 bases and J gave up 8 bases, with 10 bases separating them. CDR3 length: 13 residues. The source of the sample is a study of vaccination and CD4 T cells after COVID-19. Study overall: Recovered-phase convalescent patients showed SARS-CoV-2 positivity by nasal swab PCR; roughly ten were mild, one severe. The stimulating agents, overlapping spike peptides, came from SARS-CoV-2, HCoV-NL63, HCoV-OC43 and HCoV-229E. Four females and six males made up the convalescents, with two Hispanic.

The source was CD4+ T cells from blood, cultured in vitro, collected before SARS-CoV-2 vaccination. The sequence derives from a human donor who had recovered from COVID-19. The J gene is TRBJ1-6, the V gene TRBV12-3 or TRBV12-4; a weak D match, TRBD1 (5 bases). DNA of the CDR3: TGTGCCAGCAGTACCCTAGGGGATTCACCCCTCCACTTT. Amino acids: CASSTLGDSPLHF.